One and the same sample provided the 11 T cell receptor beta chains below, sequenced in a study of CXCR3-negative and CXCR3-positive naive CD8 T cells. General study findings and limits: TRB CDR3 hydrophobicity was greater in CXCR3-positive naive cells than in CXCR3-negative naive cells.

The antigens these receptors bind are not known. Through 5' RACE with UMI labels, the TRB cDNA libraries were prepared. Each CDR3 protein gets one entry in TCRdb, which reprocessed the 5' RACE reads and gives no DNA. This table holds 150,000 to 180,000 distinct CDR3 sequences. Sequencing was carried out using naive CXCR3+ CD8+ T cells from blood. Noted subset: CD45RO-CCR7+CD27+CD95- naive CD8+ T cells expressing CXCR3 (TNR3+). The receptors were gathered from a human donor in good health. Some clones in this sample may be carry-over from other donors' samples.

The genes are TRBV5-4 and TRBJ2-7; there is no DNA to check the TCRdb D call of TRBD2. The CDR3 has 14 residues. Germline V gene sequence: CDR1 SGHNT, CDR2 YYREEE (reference sequence). The CDR3 reads CASSSETAGYEQYF.

The J gene is TRBJ2-4, the V gene TRBV5-6. The CDR3 loop spans 14 amino acids. From germline, CDR1 is SGHDT and CDR2 YYEEEE. CDR3 sequence: CASSFEPQGNIQYF.

The chain uses TRBV30 and TRBJ2-3; TCRdb picks TRBD1, but there is no DNA to check that call. There are 13 residues in the CDR3. Germline loops: CDR1 GTSNPN, CDR2 SVGIG (reference sequence). The CDR3 sequence: CAWSGGGSDTQYF. Full variable domain (outside the CDR3, taken from reference TRBV30 and TRBJ2-3): SQTIHQWPATLVQPVGSPLSLECTVEGTSNPNLYWYRQAAGRGLQLLFYSVGIGQISSEVPQNLSASRPQDRQFILSSKKLLLSDSGFYLCAWSGGGSDTQYFGPGTRLTVL.

The chain is built from TRBV7-3 and TRBJ1-1. The CDR3 sequence is 13 residues long. In germline, CDR1 is SGHTA, CDR2 FQGTGA. The CDR3 is CASSFYADTEAFF. The full variable domain, in which reference TRBV7-3 and TRBJ1-1 provide the parts outside the CDR3, is GAGVSQTPSNKVTEKGKYVELRCDPISGHTALYWYRQSLGQGPEFLIYFQGTGAADDSGLPNDRFFAVRPEGSVSTLKIQRTERGDSAVYLCASSFYADTEAFFGQGTRLTVV.

V usage is TRBV15 and J usage is TRBJ2-3; with no DNA, the TCRdb D assignment of TRBD1 cannot be verified. CDR1 and CDR2 (germline): LNHNV, YYDKDF (reference sequence). The length of the CDR3 is 13 residues. CDR3 sequence: CATSRARENTQYF.

The rearrangement joins TRBV4-1 to TRBJ2-1. Germline values: CDR1 MGHRA, CDR2 YSYEKL. The CDR3 is 16 amino acids. CDR3 sequence reads: CASSPIAGGSYNEQFF.

The CDR3 sequence is CASRLDGNYGYTF. The chain links TRBV19 to TRBJ1-2. This CDR3 spans 13 amino acids. The V gene's germline CDR1 is LNHDA and CDR2 SQIVND (reference sequence).

The chain has TRBV5-1 and TRBJ2-5; TCRdb gives TRBD2 as the D gene, but with no DNA this cannot be confirmed. Germline CDR1 reads SGHRS; CDR2 reads YFSETQ. The CDR3 extends over 17 amino acids. The CDR3 is CASSLGSSGVYQETQYF.

The chain uses TRBV5-5 and TRBJ2-7. The CDR3 runs 13 residues. Germline CDR1 SGHKS, CDR2 YYEKEE (reference sequence). The CDR3 loop reads CASSLIRSYEQYF.

The chain has TRBV28 and TRBJ1-1; TCRdb's D gene call, TRBD1, goes unchecked for lack of DNA. Germline values: CDR1 MDHEN, CDR2 SYDVKM. CDR3 length: 14 amino acids. CDR3 region: CASSLFPGNTEAFF.

The chain couples TRBV21-1 to TRBJ2-4; TCRdb returns TRBD1, unconfirmable since there is no DNA. TRBV21-1 is noted as a pseudogene. The CDR3 is 15 residues long. CDR3 protein: CASSSHWGQKNIQYF.